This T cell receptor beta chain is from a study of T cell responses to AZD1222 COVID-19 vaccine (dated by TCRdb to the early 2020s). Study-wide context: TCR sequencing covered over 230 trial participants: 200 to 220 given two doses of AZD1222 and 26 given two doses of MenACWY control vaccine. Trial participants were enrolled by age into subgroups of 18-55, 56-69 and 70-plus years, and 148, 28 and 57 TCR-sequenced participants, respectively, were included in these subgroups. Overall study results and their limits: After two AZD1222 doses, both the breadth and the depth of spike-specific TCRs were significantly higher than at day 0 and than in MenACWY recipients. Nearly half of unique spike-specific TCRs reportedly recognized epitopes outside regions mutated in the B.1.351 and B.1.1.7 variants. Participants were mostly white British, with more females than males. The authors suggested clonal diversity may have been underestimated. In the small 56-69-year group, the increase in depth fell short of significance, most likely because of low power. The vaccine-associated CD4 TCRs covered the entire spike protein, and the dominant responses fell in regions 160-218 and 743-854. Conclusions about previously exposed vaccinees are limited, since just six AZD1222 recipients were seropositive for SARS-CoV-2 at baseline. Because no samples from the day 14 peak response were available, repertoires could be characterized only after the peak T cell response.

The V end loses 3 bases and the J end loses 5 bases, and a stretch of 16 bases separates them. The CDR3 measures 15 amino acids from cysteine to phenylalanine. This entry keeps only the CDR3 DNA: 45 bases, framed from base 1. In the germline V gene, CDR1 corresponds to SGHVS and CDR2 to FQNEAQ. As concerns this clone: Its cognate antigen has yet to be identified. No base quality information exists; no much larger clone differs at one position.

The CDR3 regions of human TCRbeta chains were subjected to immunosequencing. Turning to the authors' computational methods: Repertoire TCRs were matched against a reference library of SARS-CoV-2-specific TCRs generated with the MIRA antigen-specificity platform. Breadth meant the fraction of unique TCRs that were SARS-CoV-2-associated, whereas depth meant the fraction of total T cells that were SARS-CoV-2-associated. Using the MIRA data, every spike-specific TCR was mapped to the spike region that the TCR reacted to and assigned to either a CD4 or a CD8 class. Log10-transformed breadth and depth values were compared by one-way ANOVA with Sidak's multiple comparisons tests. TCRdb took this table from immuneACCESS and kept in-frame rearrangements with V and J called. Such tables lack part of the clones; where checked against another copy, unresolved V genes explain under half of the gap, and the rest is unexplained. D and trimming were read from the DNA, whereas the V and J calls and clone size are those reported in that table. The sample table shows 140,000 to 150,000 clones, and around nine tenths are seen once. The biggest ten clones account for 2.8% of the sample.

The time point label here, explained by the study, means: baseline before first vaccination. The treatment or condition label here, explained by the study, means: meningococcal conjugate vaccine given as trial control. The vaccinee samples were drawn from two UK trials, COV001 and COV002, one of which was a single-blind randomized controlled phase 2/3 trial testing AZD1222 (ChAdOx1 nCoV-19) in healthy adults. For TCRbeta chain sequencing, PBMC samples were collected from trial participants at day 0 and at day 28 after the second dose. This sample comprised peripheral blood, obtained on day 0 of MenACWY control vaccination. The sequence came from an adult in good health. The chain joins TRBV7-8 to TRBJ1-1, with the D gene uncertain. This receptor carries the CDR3 CASSFHLRKWTEAFF. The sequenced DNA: TGTGCCAGCAGCTTTCACCTCCGGAAGTGGACTGAAGCTTTCTTT.